The sequence of this TCR beta chain was determined in a study of cytomegalovirus exposure and HLA in healthy donors. Study-wide results and limits: An analysis done earlier found most TCR beta V segments productive about 87% or about 30% of the time.

In the case of this clone: The antigen is not known.

The CDR3 runs 14 residues. V was pared by 1 base and J by 3 bases, with 10 bases between. CDR1 SGHTA and CDR2 FQGNSA come from the germline V gene. PCR employed 60 Vbeta and 13 Jbeta primers. Here immunoSEQ multiplex PCR was the method, and the copy in TCRdb shows in-frame clones only, minus some. This table holds about 72,000 clones, 82% found once. The receptor comes from a young man in good health and CMV-seronegative. The chain combines TRBV7-2 with TRBJ2-7, with a tentative D call TRBD1 (6 bases). The source material was PBMCs. The CDR3 loop is CASSLGNRVYEQYF. In DNA form, the CDR3 reads TGTGCCAGCAGCTTAGGGAACAGGGTCTACGAGCAGTACTTC. The full variable domain, rest sourced from reference TRBV7-2 and TRBJ2-7, is GAGVSQSPSNKVTEKGKDVELRCDPISGHTALYWYRQSLGQGLEFLIYFQGNSAPDKSGLPSDRFSAERTGGSVSTLTIQRTQQEDSAVYLCASSLGNRVYEQYFGPGTRLTVT.